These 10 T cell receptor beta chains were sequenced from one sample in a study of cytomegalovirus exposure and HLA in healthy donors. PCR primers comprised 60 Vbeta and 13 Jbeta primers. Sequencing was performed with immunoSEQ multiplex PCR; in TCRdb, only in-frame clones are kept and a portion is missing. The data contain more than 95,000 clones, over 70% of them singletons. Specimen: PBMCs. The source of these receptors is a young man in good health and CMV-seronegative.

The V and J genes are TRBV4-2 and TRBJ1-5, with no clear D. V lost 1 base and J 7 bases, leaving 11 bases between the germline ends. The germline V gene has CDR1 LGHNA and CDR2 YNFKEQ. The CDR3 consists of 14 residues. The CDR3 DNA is TGTGCCAGCAGCCAAGTGGTTCAGAAGCAGCCCCAGCATTTT. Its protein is CASSQVVQKQPQHF.

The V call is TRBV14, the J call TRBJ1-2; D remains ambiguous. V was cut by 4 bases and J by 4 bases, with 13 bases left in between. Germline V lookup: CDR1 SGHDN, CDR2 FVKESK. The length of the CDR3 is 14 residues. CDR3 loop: CASSPTAASYGYTF. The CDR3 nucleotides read TGTGCCAGCAGCCCTACCGCTGCCTCCTATGGCTACACCTTC.

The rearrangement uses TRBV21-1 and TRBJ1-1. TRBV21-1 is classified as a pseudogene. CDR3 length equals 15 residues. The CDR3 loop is CASSNTPGGNTEAFF. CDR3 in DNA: TGTGCCAGCAGCAACACCCCGGGGGGAAACACTGAAGCTTTCTTT.

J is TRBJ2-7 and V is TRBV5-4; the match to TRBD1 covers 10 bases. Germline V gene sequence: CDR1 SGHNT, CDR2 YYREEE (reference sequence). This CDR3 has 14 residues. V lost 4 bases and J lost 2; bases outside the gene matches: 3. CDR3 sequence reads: CASSTGQGAYEQYF. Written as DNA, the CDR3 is TGTGCCAGCAGCACAGGACAGGGGGCCTACGAGCAGTACTTC.

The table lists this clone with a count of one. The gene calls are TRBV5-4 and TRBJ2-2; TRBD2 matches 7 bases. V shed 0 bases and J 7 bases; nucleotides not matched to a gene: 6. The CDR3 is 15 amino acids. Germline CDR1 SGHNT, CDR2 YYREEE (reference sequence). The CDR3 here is CASSLDPGGSGELFF. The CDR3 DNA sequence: TGTGCCAGCAGCTTGGATCCGGGGGGTAGCGGGGAGCTGTTTTTT.

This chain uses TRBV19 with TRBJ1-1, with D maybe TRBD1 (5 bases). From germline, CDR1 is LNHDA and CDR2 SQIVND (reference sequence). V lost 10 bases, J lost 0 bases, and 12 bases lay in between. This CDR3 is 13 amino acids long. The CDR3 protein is CATSRAMNTEAFF. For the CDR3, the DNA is TGTGCCACCTCCAGGGCCATGAACACTGAAGCTTTCTTT.

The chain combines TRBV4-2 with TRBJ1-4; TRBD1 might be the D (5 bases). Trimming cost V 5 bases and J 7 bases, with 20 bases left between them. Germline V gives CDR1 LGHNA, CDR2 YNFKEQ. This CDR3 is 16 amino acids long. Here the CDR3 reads CASSIAPGVSGEKLFF. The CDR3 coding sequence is TGTGCCAGCAGCATCGCGCCGGGGGTCTCGGGTGAAAAACTGTTTTTT.

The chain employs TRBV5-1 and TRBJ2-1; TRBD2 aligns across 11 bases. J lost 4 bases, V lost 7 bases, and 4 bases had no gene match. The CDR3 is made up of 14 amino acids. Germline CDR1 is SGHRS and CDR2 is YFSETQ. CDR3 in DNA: TGCGCCAGCGGGGGGACTAGCGGTTACAATGAGCAGTTCTTC. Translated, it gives CASGGTSGYNEQFF.

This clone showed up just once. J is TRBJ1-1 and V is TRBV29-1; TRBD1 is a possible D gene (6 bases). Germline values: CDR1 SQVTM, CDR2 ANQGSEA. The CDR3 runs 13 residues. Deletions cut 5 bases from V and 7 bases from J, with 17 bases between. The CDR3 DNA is TGCAGCGTTACTCCAAATTACAGGGTTGAAGCTTTCTTT. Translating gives CSVTPNYRVEAFF.

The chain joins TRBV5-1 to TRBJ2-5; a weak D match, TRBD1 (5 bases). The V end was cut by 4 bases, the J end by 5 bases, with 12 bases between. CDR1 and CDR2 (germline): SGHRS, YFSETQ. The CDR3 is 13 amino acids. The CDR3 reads CASSLQVVETQYF. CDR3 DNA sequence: TGCGCCAGCAGCCTACAGGTGGTGGAGACCCAGTACTTC.